This TCR beta chain was sequenced in a study of T cells in Graves' hyperthyroidism and ophthalmopathy. Whole-study results and caveats: Blood also carried most thyroid clonotypes expanded above 0.001.

Exclusion criteria comprised uncontrolled infection, other autoimmune disease, pregnancy or lactation. RNA transcripts provided the source from which TCR beta CDR3 regions were amplified. Primed by the HTBI set, a first-round RT-PCR was run on the TCR CDR3. MiXCR was run by TCRdb on the multiplex PCR reads, yielding one entry per CDR3 protein. The sample yields about 660,000 distinct CDR3 sequences, roughly 45% seen once. The CDR3 is made up of 13 amino acids. V lost 6 bases, J lost 13 bases, and 21 bases lay in between. Per the germline V gene, CDR1 is SEHNR and CDR2 is FQNEAQ (reference sequence). A word on this clonotype: The antigen is not known.

Sequencing used peripheral blood or thyroid tissue (not recorded which). This clonotype was obtained from an adult man with Graves' disease, either hyperthyroidism or ophthalmopathy (not recorded which). The V call is TRBV7-9, the J call TRBJ1-1; tentative D call: TRBD1 (6 bases). The CDR3 loop reads CASSPTQQGTGFF. The CDR3 coding sequence is TGTGCCAGCAGTCCGACCCAGCAGGGGACGGGTTTCTTT.